This passage covers 21 T cell receptor beta chains from one sample sequenced in a study of T cell responses to AZD1222 COVID-19 vaccine (dated by TCRdb to the early 2020s). Libraries were made using the immunoSEQ multiplex PCR assay. Drawn from immuneACCESS, this table holds only the in-frame rearrangements with V and J called that TCRdb kept. Clones are partly lost; checked studies trace under half to an unresolved V gene and leave the rest unexplained. For this sample there are around 50,000 clones; about 86% appear just once. The ten largest clonotypes hold more than 8.5% of the sample. This sample's time point label indicates: baseline before first vaccination. This specimen was peripheral blood, taken on day 0 of AZD1222 vaccination. The receptors were gathered from an adult in good health.

This chain joins TRBV4-2 and TRBJ1-5; a weak D match, TRBD1 (6 bases). Trimming pared 0 bases from V and 6 bases from J, leaving 12 bases between. CDR1 LGHNA and CDR2 YNFKEQ come from the germline V gene. CDR3 length equals 15 residues. The CDR3 protein is CASSQDGAGVQPQHF. The CDR3 DNA is TGTGCCAGCAGCCAAGATGGGGCAGGGGTTCAGCCCCAGCATTTT.

This clone was seen a few times. This rearrangement joins TRBV6-5 to TRBJ2-1, with 9 bases lining up with TRBD2. The CDR3 spans 15 residues. CDR1 and CDR2 (germline): MNHEY, SVGAGI. The J segment lost 3 bases and the V segment lost 7 bases, leaving 7 bases of the junction unmatched. The CDR3 sequence is CASTEGLAYYNEQFF. The CDR3 DNA is TGTGCCAGCACCGAGGGACTAGCCTACTACAATGAGCAGTTCTTC.

V gene TRBV28 combines with J gene TRBJ2-7; TRBD2 matches 15 bases. This CDR3 region has 17 residues. From germline, CDR1 is MDHEN and CDR2 SYDVKM. J lost 12 bases, V lost 6 bases, and 18 bases had no gene match. CDR3 in DNA: TGTGCCAGCAGCGGACTAGCGGGAGGGCCCTTAAGCGTCATACCGTACTTC. Its translation: CASSGLAGGPLSVIPYF.

The chain joins TRBV6-5 to TRBJ1-6; a weak D match, TRBD1 (6 bases). The CDR3 is made up of 15 amino acids. Germline values: CDR1 MNHEY, CDR2 SVGAGI. Trimming removed 4 bases from V and 6 bases from J, with 13 bases in between. The CDR3 nucleotides are TGTGCCAGCAGTTCACAAGGACAGAGTAATTCACCCCTCCACTTT. It yields the protein CASSSQGQSNSPLHF.

The V call is TRBV3-1 (or the pseudogene TRBV3-2), the J call TRBJ1-3, with D possibly matching TRBD1 (6 bases). Germline CDR1 reads LGHDT; CDR2 reads YNNKEL (reference sequence). The CDR3 runs 14 residues. Trimming removed 5 bases from V and 0 bases from J, with 8 bases in between. CDR3 in amino acids: CASSKQGSGNTIYF. The CDR3 coding sequence is TGTGCCAGCAGCAAACAGGGCTCTGGAAACACCATATATTTT.

This clone was counted only a few times. The conserved closing phenylalanine or tryptophan is absent in this CDR3, likely reflecting a read error. The limits of the CDR3 on the DNA are not certain, so only TCRdb's listed CDR3 is given. The CDR3 loop is CASSSPSGGPVFG. This chain connects TRBV6-2 or TRBV6-3 to TRBJ2-3; TRBD2, the table's D call, was not compared with the DNA. In germline, CDR1 is MNHEY, CDR2 SVGEGT. The CDR3 length is 13 residues, termini included.

This chain uses TRBV15 with TRBJ1-1; a possible D gene is TRBD1 (5 bases). The ends were cut back, 1 base at V and 7 bases at J, with 13 bases in the middle. Germline V CDR1 and CDR2: LNHNV, YYDKDF (reference sequence). The CDR3 consists of 14 residues. The CDR3 DNA is TGTGCCACCAGCAGAGTCGACAGTACTTATGAAGCTTTCTTT. Translation: CATSRVDSTYEAFF.

This sequence joins TRBV2 and TRBJ2-2; D might be TRBD1 or TRBD2, each matching 6 bases. V was pared by 3 bases and J by 6 bases, with 8 bases between. This CDR3 is 13 amino acids long. Germline lookup yields CDR1 SNHLY and CDR2 FYNNEI. CDR3 coding DNA: TGTGCCAGCAGTGAGGGGGGCCCCGGGGAGCTGTTTTTT. It codes for CASSEGGPGELFF.

The V and J genes are TRBV3-1 (or the pseudogene TRBV3-2) and TRBJ2-7, with D unclear. Trimming took off 8 bases at V and 2 bases at J, with 16 bases between the two ends. The CDR3 length is 14 residues. The V gene's germline CDR1 is LGHDT and CDR2 YNNKEL (reference sequence). Here the CDR3 DNA reads TGTGCCAGCCACTCTTCATCGACTCCCTACGAGCAGTACTTC. It specifies CASHSSSTPYEQYF.

This clone was counted between two and nine times. The chain is built from TRBV6-5 and TRBJ1-4, with a weak D call TRBD1 (5 bases). The germline CDR1 and CDR2 sequences are MNHEY and SVGAGI. Trimming removed 4 bases from V and 1 base from J, with 7 bases in between. There are 14 residues in the CDR3. CDR3 coding DNA: TGTGCCAGCAGTTTGGGGGGAACTAATGAAAAACTGTTTTTT. Its protein product is CASSLGGTNEKLFF.

V gene TRBV9 combines with J gene TRBJ2-2, with D tentatively TRBD1 (6 bases). Germline CDR1 SGDLS, CDR2 YYNGEE. The germline V and J ends were trimmed by 0 bases and 2 bases, with 11 bases remaining between them. The CDR3 loop spans 16 amino acids. The CDR3 reads CASSVGAGENTGELFF. Written as DNA, the CDR3 is TGTGCCAGCAGCGTAGGGGCAGGGGAAAACACCGGGGAGCTGTTTTTT.

This clone has a handful of counts. J is TRBJ2-7 and V is TRBV7-2; the D is unclear. V was trimmed by 1 base and J by 1 base, leaving 8 bases between them. The CDR3 has 14 amino acids. The germline gives CDR1 SGHTA, CDR2 FQGNSA. The DNA for the CDR3 is TGTGCCAGCAGCTTAGACTCATTTTCCTACGAGCAGTACTTC. Translation gives CASSLDSFSYEQYF.

This chain uses TRBV6-2 or TRBV6-3 with TRBJ1-5; 9 nucleotides agree with TRBD1. The CDR3 runs 15 residues. With V trimmed by 6 bases and J by 5 bases, 8 bases remained unmatched. In germline, CDR1 is MNHEY, CDR2 SVGEGT. The CDR3 spells CASSSPGQGDQPQHF. The DNA for the CDR3 is TGTGCCAGCAGCTCCCCGGGACAGGGAGATCAGCCCCAGCATTTT.

The chain uses TRBV10-3 and TRBJ1-5, with TRBD1 matching 8 bases. Germline lookup yields CDR1 ENHRY and CDR2 SYGVKD. The trim removed 2 bases at V and 6 bases at J, leaving 3 bases unmatched. The CDR3 has 14 amino acids. Written as DNA, the CDR3 is TGTGCCATCAGTGAGGCAGGGGGCGGTCAGCCCCAGCATTTT. Protein product: CAISEAGGGQPQHF.

The rearrangement links TRBV6-2 or TRBV6-3 to TRBJ2-3; TRBD2 matches 11 bases. V lost 5 bases and J lost 2; bases outside the gene matches: 6. Per germline, CDR1 MNHEY and CDR2 SVGEGT. The CDR3 length is 16 residues. The CDR3 protein is CASSPGTSGNTDTQYF. CDR3 in DNA: TGTGCCAGCAGTCCCGGGACTAGCGGTAACACAGATACGCAGTATTTT.

The chain uses TRBV7-2 and TRBJ1-5, with TRBD1 identical over 7 bases. The CDR3 contains 13 residues. Germline V gives CDR1 SGHTA, CDR2 FQGNSA. The trim removed 5 bases at V and 2 bases at J, leaving 0 bases unmatched. In nucleotides, the CDR3 is TGTGCCAGCAGCAGGGGGCGCAATCAGCCCCAGCATTTT. Protein product: CASSRGRNQPQHF.

The V call is TRBV14, the J call TRBJ2-2; possibly TRBD2 for D (7 bases). This CDR3 is 19 amino acids long. The ends were cut back, 3 bases at V and 6 bases at J, with 26 bases in the middle. Germline V lookup: CDR1 SGHDN, CDR2 FVKESK. CDR3 amino acids: CASSQGGPGWDEMAGELFF. The CDR3, as DNA: TGTGCCAGCAGCCAGGGGGGGCCAGGTTGGGACGAGATGGCCGGGGAGCTGTTTTTT.

The chain recombines TRBV11-1 with TRBJ2-2; the D is unclear. V was cut by 4 bases and J by 2 bases, with 8 bases left in between. This CDR3 has 14 residues. CDR1 is SGHAT and CDR2 is FQDESV in the germline V gene (reference sequence). Here the CDR3 reads CASSSEANTGELFF. Here the CDR3 DNA reads TGTGCCAGCAGCTCCGAGGCAAACACCGGGGAGCTGTTTTTT.

The chain is built from TRBV19 and TRBJ2-5; 10 positions agree with TRBD1. Germline loops: CDR1 LNHDA, CDR2 SQIVND (reference sequence). There are 15 residues in the CDR3. V was clipped by 6 bases and J by 2 bases; unmatched bases: 6. The CDR3 region is CASRRQGAGQETQYF. In DNA form, the CDR3 reads TGTGCCAGTAGGAGACAGGGGGCGGGACAAGAGACCCAGTACTTC.

V gene TRBV7-6 combines with J gene TRBJ2-1; TRBD2 aligns across 9 bases. The CDR3 has 16 amino acids. Trimming at V came to 0 bases and at J to 1 base, leaving 1 base not matched to a gene. Germline lookup yields CDR1 SGHVS and CDR2 FNYEAQ. The CDR3: CASSLARGGSYNEQFF. The CDR3 region has the DNA TGTGCCAGCAGCTTAGCGCGGGGGGGATCCTACAATGAGCAGTTCTTC.

This sequence joins TRBV9 and TRBJ2-7; D possibly uses TRBD1 or TRBD2 (5 bases each). Trimming stripped 0 bases from V and 5 bases from J, with 12 bases between. CDR1 is SGDLS, CDR2 YYNGEE, per germline. This CDR3 region has 14 residues. The CDR3 coding sequence is TGTGCCAGCAGCGTAGTTGGGGGTAACGACGAGCAGTACTTC. It translates to CASSVVGGNDEQYF.